This TCR beta chain was recovered during a study of CD8 T cells in ankylosing spondylitis. Study-wide points: Significantly higher representation of disease-linked clones was reported for matched ankylosing spondylitis synovial fluid. A TCR beta motif of roughly 8 highly homologous variants appeared characteristic of ankylosing spondylitis blood.

Each CDR3 protein gets one entry after TCRdb re-called the 5' RACE reads with MiXCR. The sample lists 300,000 to 350,000 distinct CDR3 sequences; over 12% were seen once. This clonotype occurred a few times. The antigen remains unidentified. Sequencing input: blood, either unsorted or a sorted T cell fraction (not recorded which). This receptor was identified in a male donor with ankylosing spondylitis or in good health (not recorded which).

CDR3 in DNA: TGTGCCAGCAGTTACTGGGGGGAAGCTTTCTTT. This sequence encodes CASSYWGEAFF. The chain links TRBV6-6 to TRBJ1-1, with D possibly being TRBD1 (5 bases). V lost 1 base to trimming and J lost 8 bases, with 5 bases between them. Germline loops: CDR1 MNHNY, CDR2 SVGAGI (reference sequence). The CDR3 sequence is 11 residues long.